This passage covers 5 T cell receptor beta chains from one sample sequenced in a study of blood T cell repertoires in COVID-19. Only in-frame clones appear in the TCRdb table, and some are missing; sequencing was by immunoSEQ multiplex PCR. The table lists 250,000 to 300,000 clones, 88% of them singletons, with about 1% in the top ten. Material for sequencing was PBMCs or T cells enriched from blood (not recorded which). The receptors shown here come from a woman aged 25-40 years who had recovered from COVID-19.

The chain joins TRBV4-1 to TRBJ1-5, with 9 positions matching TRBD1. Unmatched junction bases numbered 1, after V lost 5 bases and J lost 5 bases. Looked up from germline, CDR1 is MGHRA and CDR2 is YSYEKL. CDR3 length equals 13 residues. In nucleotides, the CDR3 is TGCGCCAGCAGCTGGGACAGGGATCAGCCCCAGCATTTT. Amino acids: CASSWDRDQPQHF.

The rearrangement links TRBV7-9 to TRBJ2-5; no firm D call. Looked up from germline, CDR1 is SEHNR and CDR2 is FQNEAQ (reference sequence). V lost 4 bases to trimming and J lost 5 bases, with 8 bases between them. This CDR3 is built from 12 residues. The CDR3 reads CASSYPRETQYF. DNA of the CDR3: TGTGCCAGCAGCTATCCCAGGGAGACCCAGTACTTC.

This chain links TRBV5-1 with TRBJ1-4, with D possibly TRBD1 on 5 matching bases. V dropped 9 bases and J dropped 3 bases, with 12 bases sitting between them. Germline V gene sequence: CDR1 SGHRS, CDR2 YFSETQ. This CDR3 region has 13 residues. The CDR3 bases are TGCGCCACCGCAGGGCTTCCTAATGAAAAACTGTTTTTT. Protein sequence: CATAGLPNEKLFF.

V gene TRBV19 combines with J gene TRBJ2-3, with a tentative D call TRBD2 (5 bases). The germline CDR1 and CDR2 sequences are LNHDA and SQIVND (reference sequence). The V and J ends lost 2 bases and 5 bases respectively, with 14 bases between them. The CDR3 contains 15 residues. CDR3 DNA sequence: TGTGCCAGTAGTATAAGTGTTCCGGGAAGAGATACGCAGTATTTT. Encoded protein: CASSISVPGRDTQYF.

The chain's CDR3 is CASRGQGANTGELFF. The CDR3 DNA reads TGTGCCAGCAGGGGACAGGGGGCGAACACCGGGGAGCTGTTTTTT. The V gene is TRBV7-9, the J gene TRBJ2-2, with 11 bases matching TRBD1. The germline V gene has CDR1 SEHNR and CDR2 FQNEAQ (reference sequence). This CDR3 comprises 15 residues. J gave up 0 bases and V 6 bases, and 0 bases lay outside the gene matches. The full variable domain, completed using reference TRBV7-9 and TRBJ2-2, is DTGVSQNPRHKITKRGQNVTFRCDPISEHNRLYWYRQTLGQGPEFLTYFQNEAQLEKSRLLSDRFSAERPKGSFSTLEIQRTEQGDSAMYLCASRGQGANTGELFFGEGSRLTVL.